Below, one TCR beta chain is given with its context. The antigen remains unidentified. CDR3 size: 12 residues. CDR1 and CDR2 (germline): GTSNPN, SVGIG (reference sequence). Trimming took 3 bases from V and 7 from J, leaving 12 bases between them. Data came from immunoSEQ multiplex PCR; TCRdb stores just in-frame clones and leaves some out. The table lists roughly 97,000 clones, about nine tenths of them singletons, with roughly 15% in the top ten. This entry is derived from a study of graft-versus-host responses after intestinal transplantation. Study context: Recipients uniformly received anti-thymocyte globulin induction, followed by tacrolimus and steroids for two to four years. General observations from the study: GvH clones appeared in recipient marrow, some first in ileum or blood. Among circulating GvH clones, peak levels were associated with early post-transplant declines in HvG clones.

The starting material was PBMCs, obtained 450 to 480 days after intestinal transplant. The chain has TRBV30 and TRBJ1-1; possible D gene TRBD1, 5 bases. The receptor's source is a human patient who received an intestinal transplant, so some T cells may come from the graft donor. CDR3 nucleotide sequence: TGTGCCTGGAGGATGGGGCAGATTGAAGCTTTCTTT. It encodes CAWRMGQIEAFF.